This entry concerns a single TCR beta chain. Germline V CDR1 and CDR2: MNHEY, SVGAGI. The V and J ends lost 6 bases and 5 bases respectively, with 13 bases between them. This CDR3 has 13 residues. This specimen comes from a study of Tregs in tolerant kidney transplant recipients. Unstimulated Tregs (CD4+CD25+CD127-) and CD4+CD25- non-Tregs were sorted from PBMCs. Generated by immunoSEQ multiplex PCR, the TCRdb table keeps only in-frame clones and is missing some. This sample has about 240,000 clones, with more than 65% found just once. The TCR sequence derives from a human donor in good health. Sequencing was performed on CD4+ T cells from blood. The chain couples TRBV6-5 to TRBJ1-2, with D unresolved. CDR3 amino acids: CASRDGQRYGYTF. The CDR3 DNA reads TGTGCCAGCAGGGACGGCCAGAGGTATGGCTACACCTTC.